These T cell receptor beta chains were read from a single sample in a study of T-cell reconstitution after alpha-beta-depleted transplantation in children. TCRdb ran MiXCR on the PCR reads and lists one entry per CDR3 protein. The table includes about 500,000 distinct CDR3 sequences, roughly an eighth detected once. The sequencing used PBMCs, mostly from graft donor cells, collected 180 days after TCRalphabeta/CD19-depleted stem cell transplant. The receptor source for this set is a female patient aged 2-9 years who had a stem cell transplant for aplastic anemia, so the T cells may come from the graft donor. Each CDR3 is given with its conserved first and last residue. A D gene is named only where the DNA matches it firmly. A clone size is listed for some rows: how often the clone was seen (once, few, many), or a class if it is expanded.

V gene: TRBV15; clone size: .; D gene: .; J gene: TRBJ2-3; CDR3 protein: CATSRDRIRQDTQYF; CDR3 DNA: TGTGCCACCAGCAGAGACCGGATTAGACAGGATACGCAGTATTTT
V gene: TRBV10-2; clone size: .; D gene: TRBD2; J gene: TRBJ2-2; CDR3 protein: CASNMGGRGTGELFF; CDR3 DNA: TGCGCCAGCAATATGGGCGGGAGAGGTACCGGGGAGCTGTTTTTT
V gene: TRBV28; clone size: .; D gene: TRBD2; J gene: TRBJ2-7; CDR3 protein: CASSSPSGGSLEQYF; CDR3 DNA: TGTGCCAGCAGTTCCCCTAGCGGGGGTTCCCTCGAGCAGTACTTC
V gene: TRBV29-1; clone size: many; D gene: .; J gene: TRBJ1-1; CDR3 protein: CSAGHLNTEAFF; CDR3 DNA: TGCAGCGCGGGACACCTGAACACTGAAGCTTTCTTT
V gene: TRBV3-1; clone size: .; D gene: .; J gene: TRBJ2-1; CDR3 protein: CASSQDSGAYNEQFF; CDR3 DNA: TGTGCCAGCAGCCAAGATTCAGGGGCCTACAATGAGCAGTTCTTC
V gene: TRBV20-1; clone size: few; D gene: .; J gene: TRBJ2-5; CDR3 protein: CSADRETQYF; CDR3 DNA: TGCAGTGCCGACCGGGAGACCCAGTACTTC
V gene: TRBV20-1; clone size: .; D gene: .; J gene: TRBJ2-2; CDR3 protein: CSARDPRAGTGELFF; CDR3 DNA: TGCAGTGCTAGAGATCCTAGGGCGGGCACCGGGGAGCTGTTTTTT
V gene: TRBV5-8; clone size: .; D gene: .; J gene: TRBJ2-5; CDR3 protein: CASFRGQETQYF; CDR3 DNA: TGTGCCAGCTTTCGGGGCCAAGAGACCCAGTACTTC
V gene: TRBV12-3/TRBV12-4; clone size: .; D gene: .; J gene: TRBJ1-2; CDR3 protein: CASSTDRWSPYGHTF; CDR3 DNA: TGTGCCAGCAGCACAGACCGTTGGAGCCCGTATGGCCACACCTTC
V gene: TRBV4-3; clone size: many; D gene: .; J gene: TRBJ1-4; CDR3 protein: CASSRSRTGAGEKLFF; CDR3 DNA: TGCGCCAGCAGCCGGAGCCGGACCGGCGCCGGGGAAAAACTGTTTTTT
V gene: TRBV15; clone size: .; D gene: .; J gene: TRBJ2-7; CDR3 protein: CATSRGSGLSYEQYF; CDR3 DNA: TGTGCCACCAGCAGAGGTAGCGGCCTATCCTACGAGCAGTACTTC
V gene: TRBV11-2; clone size: .; D gene: .; J gene: TRBJ2-4; CDR3 protein: CASSPRGQGGKNIQYF; CDR3 DNA: TGTGCCAGCAGCCCCCGGGGCCAAGGAGGCAAAAACATTCAGTACTTC
V gene: TRBV12-3/TRBV12-4; clone size: few; D gene: TRBD2; J gene: TRBJ2-2; CDR3 protein: CASSLSGLAGRTGELFF; CDR3 DNA: TGTGCCAGCAGTTTATCCGGACTAGCGGGACGGACCGGGGAGCTGTTTTTT
V gene: TRBV18; clone size: .; D gene: .; J gene: TRBJ1-1; CDR3 protein: CASFWMTGAAFF; CDR3 DNA: TGTGCCAGCTTCTGGATGACCGGGGCGGCTTTCTTT
V gene: TRBV10-3; clone size: .; D gene: .; J gene: TRBJ2-7; CDR3 protein: CAISESSGTSYEQYF; CDR3 DNA: TGTGCCATCAGTGAGTCATCAGGTACCTCCTACGAGCAGTACTTC
V gene: TRBV28; clone size: .; D gene: .; J gene: TRBJ1-5; CDR3 protein: CASSSLGSGQPQHF; CDR3 DNA: TGTGCCAGCAGTTCGTTGGGTTCGGGGCAGCCCCAGCATTTT
V gene: TRBV20-1; clone size: .; D gene: .; J gene: TRBJ2-2; CDR3 protein: CSAFDYSTGELFF; CDR3 DNA: TGCAGTGCGTTCGACTATAGCACCGGGGAGCTGTTTTTT
V gene: TRBV5-1; clone size: many; D gene: TRBD2; J gene: TRBJ2-1; CDR3 protein: CASSSRSSGGHNEQFF; CDR3 DNA: TGCGCCAGCAGCTCCCGGAGTAGCGGGGGCCACAATGAGCAGTTCTTC
V gene: TRBV7-9; clone size: .; D gene: .; J gene: TRBJ1-1; CDR3 protein: CASTPEAANTEAFF; CDR3 DNA: TGTGCCAGCACCCCAGAGGCCGCGAACACTGAAGCTTTCTTT
V gene: TRBV6-1; clone size: few; D gene: .; J gene: TRBJ1-5; CDR3 protein: CVREDQPQHF; CDR3 DNA: TGTGTCAGGGAAGATCAGCCCCAGCATTTT
V gene: TRBV10-2; clone size: few; D gene: .; J gene: TRBJ2-6; CDR3 protein: CASSDTSGANVLTF; CDR3 DNA: TGCGCCAGCAGCGACACTTCTGGGGCCAACGTCCTGACTTTC
V gene: TRBV6-1; clone size: .; D gene: .; J gene: TRBJ1-1; CDR3 protein: CASSATGNEGTEAFF; CDR3 DNA: TGTGCCAGCAGTGCTACCGGGAACGAGGGCACTGAAGCTTTCTTT
V gene: TRBV7-2; clone size: .; D gene: TRBD2; J gene: TRBJ2-7; CDR3 protein: CASRRLAGTNYDQYF; CDR3 DNA: TGTGCCAGCAGGAGACTAGCGGGAACGAACTACGACCAGTACTTC
V gene: TRBV5-5; clone size: few; D gene: TRBD1; J gene: TRBJ2-7; CDR3 protein: CASSPPRDRGAEQYF; CDR3 DNA: TGTGCCAGCAGCCCCCCCCGGGACAGGGGGGCCGAGCAGTACTTC
V gene: TRBV9; clone size: few; D gene: .; J gene: TRBJ2-1; CDR3 protein: CASSVVTANEQFF; CDR3 DNA: TGTGCCAGCAGCGTAGTGACTGCAAATGAGCAGTTCTTC
V gene: TRBV12-3/TRBV12-4; clone size: many; D gene: .; J gene: TRBJ2-5; CDR3 protein: CASSLNMGRQETQYF; CDR3 DNA: TGTGCCAGCAGTTTAAATATGGGCAGGCAAGAGACCCAGTACTTC
V gene: TRBV5-1; clone size: few; D gene: TRBD1; J gene: TRBJ2-5; CDR3 protein: CASSLSTGVWGETQYF; CDR3 DNA: TGCGCCAGCAGCTTGTCGACAGGGGTATGGGGAGAGACCCAGTACTTC
V gene: TRBV6-2/TRBV6-3; clone size: .; D gene: .; J gene: TRBJ2-1; CDR3 protein: CASSYTGIRNEQFF; CDR3 DNA: TGTGCCAGCAGTTACACGGGAATTAGAAATGAGCAGTTCTTC
V gene: TRBV15; clone size: few; D gene: TRBD1; J gene: TRBJ2-6; CDR3 protein: CATSRGQGSSGANVLTF; CDR3 DNA: TGTGCCACCAGCCGGGGACAGGGGAGCTCTGGGGCCAACGTCCTGACTTTC
V gene: TRBV5-1; clone size: .; D gene: TRBD2; J gene: TRBJ2-1; CDR3 protein: CASSTYGLAGGSEQFF; CDR3 DNA: TGCGCCAGCAGCACGTACGGACTAGCGGGAGGATCCGAGCAGTTCTTC
V gene: TRBV19; clone size: .; D gene: TRBD1; J gene: TRBJ1-1; CDR3 protein: CASSRARQGLNTEAFF; CDR3 DNA: TGTGCCAGTAGTAGAGCGAGACAGGGGCTGAACACTGAAGCTTTCTTT
V gene: TRBV12-3/TRBV12-4; clone size: .; D gene: .; J gene: TRBJ1-4; CDR3 protein: CASSDQGFDENLFF; CDR3 DNA: TGTGCCAGCAGTGACCAGGGGTTCGACGAAAATCTGTTTTTT
V gene: TRBV29-1; clone size: few; D gene: .; J gene: TRBJ1-2; CDR3 protein: CSARVNYGYTF; CDR3 DNA: TGCAGCGCGAGGGTAAACTATGGCTACACCTTC
V gene: TRBV6-2/TRBV6-3; clone size: .; D gene: TRBD1; J gene: TRBJ2-7; CDR3 protein: CASSQDRDYEQYF; CDR3 DNA: TGTGCCAGCAGTCAGGACAGGGACTACGAGCAGTACTTC
V gene: TRBV20-1; clone size: few; D gene: .; J gene: TRBJ1-3; CDR3 protein: CSARGPTELSVSGNTIYF; CDR3 DNA: TGCAGTGCTAGAGGCCCAACCGAACTCAGCGTCTCTGGAAACACCATATATTTT
V gene: TRBV2; clone size: .; D gene: .; J gene: TRBJ1-2; CDR3 protein: CASSATIWTAFNYGYTF; CDR3 DNA: TGTGCCAGCAGTGCGACTATCTGGACAGCTTTTAACTATGGCTACACCTTC
V gene: TRBV7-8; clone size: few; D gene: .; J gene: TRBJ2-3; CDR3 protein: CASSFQADTQYF; CDR3 DNA: TGTGCCAGCAGCTTTCAGGCAGATACGCAGTATTTT
V gene: TRBV28; clone size: .; D gene: TRBD1; J gene: TRBJ1-1; CDR3 protein: CASSFTTGQGKAEAFF; CDR3 DNA: TGTGCCAGCAGCTTCACGACCGGACAGGGAAAGGCTGAAGCTTTCTTT
V gene: TRBV18; clone size: .; D gene: TRBD1; J gene: TRBJ2-7; CDR3 protein: CASSQRGHISYEQYF; CDR3 DNA: TGTGCCAGCTCACAGAGGGGGCACATCTCCTACGAGCAGTACTTC
V gene: TRBV3-1; clone size: few; D gene: .; J gene: TRBJ2-3; CDR3 protein: CASSRIRGMTDTQYF; CDR3 DNA: TGTGCCAGCAGCCGGATCCGGGGGATGACAGATACGCAGTATTTT
V gene: TRBV19; clone size: .; D gene: TRBD1; J gene: TRBJ2-7; CDR3 protein: CASSPRTGLGEQYF; CDR3 DNA: TGTGCCAGTAGTCCCAGGACAGGGCTCGGCGAGCAGTACTTC
V gene: TRBV20-1; clone size: .; D gene: TRBD1; J gene: TRBJ1-1; CDR3 protein: CSATDRDTEAFF; CDR3 DNA: TGCAGTGCCACGGACAGGGACACTGAAGCTTTCTTT
V gene: TRBV7-9; clone size: few; D gene: .; J gene: TRBJ1-2; CDR3 protein: CASSPGLWNYGYTF; CDR3 DNA: TGTGCCAGCAGCCCGGGTCTGTGGAACTATGGCTACACCTTC
V gene: TRBV15; clone size: .; D gene: .; J gene: TRBJ2-5; CDR3 protein: CATSGGATRETQYF; CDR3 DNA: TGTGCCACCAGCGGAGGGGCTACCAGGGAGACCCAGTACTTC
V gene: TRBV5-1; clone size: .; D gene: .; J gene: TRBJ2-1; CDR3 protein: CASSPSVRSNRYNEQFF; CDR3 DNA: TGCGCCAGCAGCCCCTCGGTGCGTTCGAACCGCTACAATGAGCAGTTCTTC
V gene: TRBV20-1; clone size: many; D gene: .; J gene: TRBJ2-1; CDR3 protein: CSARAGTPRNEQFF; CDR3 DNA: TGCAGTGCTAGAGCGGGGACCCCGCGGAATGAGCAGTTCTTC
V gene: TRBV7-9; clone size: .; D gene: TRBD1; J gene: TRBJ1-5; CDR3 protein: CASSQGTAHNQPQHF; CDR3 DNA: TGTGCCAGCAGTCAAGGGACAGCCCATAATCAGCCCCAGCATTTT
V gene: TRBV7-9; clone size: many; D gene: .; J gene: TRBJ2-7; CDR3 protein: CASSLGRSSYEQYF; CDR3 DNA: TGTGCCAGCAGTTTAGGCAGGAGCTCCTACGAGCAGTACTTC
V gene: TRBV27; clone size: few; D gene: TRBD1; J gene: TRBJ2-6; CDR3 protein: CASSLTAGTGGAGANVLTF; CDR3 DNA: TGTGCCAGCAGTCTAACAGCCGGGACAGGGGGCGCTGGGGCCAACGTCCTGACTTTC